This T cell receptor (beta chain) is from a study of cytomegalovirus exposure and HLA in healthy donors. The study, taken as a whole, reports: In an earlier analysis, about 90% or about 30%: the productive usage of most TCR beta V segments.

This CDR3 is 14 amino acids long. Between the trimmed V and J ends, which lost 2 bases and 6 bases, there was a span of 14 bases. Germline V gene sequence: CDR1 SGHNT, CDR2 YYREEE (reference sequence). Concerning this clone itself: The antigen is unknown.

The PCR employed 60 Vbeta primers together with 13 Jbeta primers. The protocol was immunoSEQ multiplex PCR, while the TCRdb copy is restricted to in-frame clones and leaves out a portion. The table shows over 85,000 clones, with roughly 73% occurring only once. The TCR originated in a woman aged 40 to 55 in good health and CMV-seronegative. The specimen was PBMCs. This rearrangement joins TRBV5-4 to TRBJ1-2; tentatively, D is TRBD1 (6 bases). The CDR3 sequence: CASSFLPGEDGYTF. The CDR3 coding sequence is TGTGCCAGCAGCTTCTTGCCAGGGGAAGATGGCTACACCTTC.